This T cell receptor (beta chain) was captured by sequencing in a study of CD8 T cells in Susac syndrome. Random hexamers were used to reverse transcribe the RNA input (about 0.5 to 1 ug). TCRdb independently ran MiXCR on the immunoSEQ multiplex PCR reads; one entry per CDR3 protein. The sample has 200,000 or so distinct CDR3 sequences; around 96% are singletons. V shed 4 bases and J 4 bases; nucleotides not matched to a gene: 10. Germline lookup yields CDR1 SGHRS and CDR2 YFSETQ. The CDR3 is made up of 16 amino acids. The V gene is TRBV5-1, the J gene TRBJ2-1; TRBD2 agrees at 8 bases. Sample: CD4+ T cells from PBMCs. The clonotype comes from a human donor with multiple sclerosis. Here the CDR3 DNA reads TGCGCCAGCAGCATCAGCGGGGGACTGGTTTACAATGAGCAGTTCTTC. Its translation: CASSISGGLVYNEQFF.